A single TCR beta chain is shown here with its context. J lost 5 bases, V lost 1 base, and 9 bases had no gene match. This CDR3 has 17 residues. Germline V gene lookup returns CDR1 SEHNR and CDR2 FQNEAQ (reference sequence). These data are taken from a study of CD8+ T cells in alopecia areata. Once RNA had been extracted, it was reverse transcribed into cDNA to act as the sequencing template. Data came from immunoSEQ multiplex PCR; TCRdb stores just in-frame clones and leaves some out. The sample holds around 140,000 clones, over 70% seen once. Alopecia areata patients had lesional scalp punch biopsies and peripheral blood taken from them.

The clonotype comes from a human donor with alopecia areata. Sequences were derived from CD8+ T cells sorted from blood, sampled at week 0. The chain links TRBV7-9 to TRBJ2-7; 12 bases line up with TRBD2. This CDR3 is CASSLGTSGVKAHEQYF. CDR3 DNA: TGTGCCAGCAGCTTAGGGACTAGCGGGGTGAAAGCGCACGAGCAGTACTTC.